A single sample gave rise to the 29 T cell receptor beta chains below, sequenced in a study of blood T cell repertoires in COVID-19. Assay: immunoSEQ multiplex PCR; the TCRdb copy retains only in-frame clones and omits some. The sample carries about 170,000 clones, over 85% recorded once. The sequencing sample was made of peripheral blood. Source of these receptors: a woman between 45 and 65 years old with acute or convalescent COVID-19.

The chain employs TRBV27 and TRBJ1-2; tentatively, D is TRBD1 (6 bases). V gave up 10 bases and J gave up 4 bases, with 22 bases separating them. The germline CDR1 and CDR2 sequences are MNHEY and SMNVEV (reference sequence). The CDR3 is made up of 15 amino acids. The CDR3 sequence: CATRPGAGEGYGYTF. The DNA for the CDR3 is TGTGCCACCCGCCCCGGGGCAGGGGAAGGCTATGGCTACACCTTC.

The chain uses TRBV23-1 and TRBJ1-2, with 7 positions matching TRBD1. TRBV23-1 is noted as an ORF with a role that remains uncertain. V was pared by 3 bases and J by 8 bases, with 15 bases of the junction left unmatched. The CDR3 consists of 16 residues. The CDR3: CASSHSGRTGVGGYTF. CDR3 nucleotides: TGCGCCAGCAGTCATTCCGGCCGAACAGGGGTAGGGGGCTACACCTTC.

The V and J genes are TRBV7-9 and TRBJ2-3, with TRBD1 identical over 7 bases. CDR1 SEHNR and CDR2 FQNEAQ come from the germline V gene (reference sequence). The CDR3 spans 17 residues. V was pared by 4 bases and J by 0 bases, with 10 bases of the junction left unmatched. CDR3 sequence: CASSSNDREPSTDTQYF. The CDR3 DNA is TGTGCCAGCAGCTCGAATGACAGGGAACCTAGCACAGATACGCAGTATTTT.

The table lists this clone with a count of one. The chain uses TRBV5-1 and TRBJ2-2; 7 positions agree with TRBD1. The length of the CDR3 is 16 residues. Trimming took 4 bases from V and 4 from J; bases not matched to a gene: 10. CDR1 SGHRS and CDR2 YFSETQ come from the germline V gene. This CDR3 is CASSTTQGIPTGELFF. DNA of the CDR3: TGCGCCAGCAGCACAACACAGGGGATTCCCACCGGGGAGCTGTTTTTT.

This clone appeared once. The chain recombines TRBV7-8 with TRBJ2-3; a weak D match, TRBD2 (6 bases). V was trimmed by 5 bases and J by 0 bases, leaving 15 bases between them. The CDR3 runs 16 residues. From germline, CDR1 is SGHVS and CDR2 FQNEAQ. CDR3 sequence (DNA): TGTGCCAGCAGCCTCCGGCGGCGGGGCAGCACAGATACGCAGTATTTT. It translates to CASSLRRRGSTDTQYF.

This chain links TRBV19 with TRBJ1-2; unclear D gene. Trimming took 7 bases from V and 7 from J, leaving 19 bases between them. CDR3 length: 14 residues. From germline, CDR1 is LNHDA and CDR2 SQIVND (reference sequence). Here the CDR3 reads CASTMGNGGSGYTF. In DNA, the CDR3 is TGTGCCAGTACCATGGGCAACGGAGGATCTGGCTACACCTTC.

The V gene is TRBV2, the J gene TRBJ1-2, with 11 bases fitting TRBD1. The germline V gene encodes CDR1 SNHLY and CDR2 FYNNEI. V was clipped by 6 bases and J by 4 bases; unmatched bases: 13. This CDR3 has 17 residues. The CDR3 region is CASSLRTGGARLYGYTF. The CDR3 coding sequence is TGTGCCAGCAGCCTGAGGACAGGGGGCGCCAGGCTCTATGGCTACACCTTC.

This chain uses TRBV24-1 with TRBJ2-2; the D gene is possibly TRBD2 (5 bases). The germline CDR1 and CDR2 sequences are KGHDR and SFDVKD. Deletions cut 1 base from V and 10 bases from J, with 15 bases between. The CDR3 has 15 residues. The CDR3 loop is CATSDFGSRFEELFF. The CDR3 DNA reads as TGTGCCACCAGTGATTTTGGGAGCCGTTTCGAGGAGCTGTTTTTT.

This chain uses TRBV28 with TRBJ1-4; D is uncertain. The V end lost 4 bases, the J end lost 7 bases, and 19 bases lay between the germline ends. CDR3 length: 16 amino acids. CDR1 MDHEN and CDR2 SYDVKM come from the germline V gene. The CDR3: CASSSPLGVGSEKLFF. The DNA of the CDR3 is TGTGCCAGCAGTTCACCTCTGGGAGTGGGGAGTGAAAAACTGTTTTTT.

The chain combines TRBV5-1 with TRBJ1-1, with TRBD1 matching over 7 bases. Trimming cost V 5 bases and J 1 base; bases outside gene matches: 8. CDR1 and CDR2 from the germline V gene are SGHRS and YFSETQ. This CDR3 has 15 amino acids. The CDR3 here is CASRYTGARNTEAFF. DNA of the CDR3: TGCGCCAGCAGATATACAGGGGCGCGGAACACTGAAGCTTTCTTT.

This chain joins TRBV9 and TRBJ1-3, with 8 bases aligning to TRBD1. This CDR3 has 16 amino acids. The V gene end was trimmed by 2 bases and the J gene end by 1 base; junction bases not matched to a gene: 5. From germline, CDR1 is SGDLS and CDR2 YYNGEE. The CDR3 DNA is TGTGCCAGCAGCGTCCGACAGGGGACATCTGGAAACACCATATATTTT. This encodes CASSVRQGTSGNTIYF.

This clone came up once. The gene calls are TRBV19 and TRBJ1-2; 7 nucleotides line up with TRBD1. This CDR3 is 14 amino acids long. The germline gives CDR1 LNHDA, CDR2 SQIVND (reference sequence). J lost 0 bases, V lost 5 bases, and 3 bases had no gene match. The chain's CDR3 is CASSPGGANYGYTF. CDR3 nucleotides: TGTGCCAGTAGTCCAGGGGGAGCTAACTATGGCTACACCTTC.

The chain employs TRBV18 and TRBJ1-3; 8 bases map to TRBD1. CDR1 is KGHSH, CDR2 LQKENI, per germline. With V trimmed by 7 bases and J by 4 bases, 3 bases remained unmatched. The CDR3 has 13 residues. Here the CDR3 DNA reads TGTGCCAGCTGCAGGGGGCGCGGAAACACCATATATTTT. Translated, it gives CASCRGRGNTIYF.

V usage is TRBV18 and J usage is TRBJ1-6; D gene ambiguous. CDR1 is KGHSH, CDR2 LQKENI, per germline. Trimming pared 2 bases from V and 7 bases from J, leaving 12 bases between. The CDR3 runs 15 residues. CDR3 amino acids: CASSPRRGLNSPLHF. The CDR3 DNA sequence: TGTGCCAGCTCACCAAGGAGAGGGTTAAATTCACCCCTCCACTTT.

The gene calls are TRBV5-4 and TRBJ2-1, with 10 nucleotides matching TRBD2. CDR3 length: 15 amino acids. V gave up 4 bases and J gave up 8 bases; unmatched junction bases: 9. CDR1 and CDR2 from the germline V gene are SGHNT and YYREEE (reference sequence). For the CDR3, the DNA is TGTGCCAGCAGCCTGGGGGGGACTAGCGAATATGAGCAGTTCTTC. As protein: CASSLGGTSEYEQFF.

This clone has a single count. The CDR3 loop is CASSYSVLAGTYEQYF. The CDR3 coding sequence is TGTGCCAGCAGTTACTCTGTCCTAGCGGGAACCTACGAGCAGTACTTC. The rearrangement uses TRBV6-5 and TRBJ2-7; 9 nucleotides agree with TRBD2. Germline CDR1 MNHEY, CDR2 SVGAGI. This CDR3 region has 16 residues. Unmatched junction bases numbered 5, after V lost 0 bases and J lost 2 bases.

The chain carries TRBV3-1 (or the pseudogene TRBV3-2) and TRBJ2-1; 7 positions agree with TRBD1. The CDR3 has 17 residues. V was pared by 5 bases and J by 2 bases, with 12 bases of the junction left unmatched. From germline, CDR1 is LGHDT and CDR2 YNNKEL (reference sequence). In DNA form, the CDR3 reads TGTGCCAGCAGCGCAGACCCCGGGACAGAGGCCTACAATGAGCAGTTCTTC. This sequence encodes CASSADPGTEAYNEQFF.

The J gene is TRBJ2-3, the V gene TRBV5-5; maybe TRBD2 (6 bases). Between the trimmed V and J ends, which lost 0 bases and 8 bases, there was a span of 13 bases. Germline V lookup: CDR1 SGHKS, CDR2 YYEKEE (reference sequence). CDR3 length: 14 residues. Written as DNA, the CDR3 is TGTGCCAGCAGCTTGGATCCCCCCGGGGGTACGCAGTATTTT. The encoded protein is CASSLDPPGGTQYF.

The chain has TRBV4-1 and TRBJ2-1; 11 nucleotides match TRBD1. CDR1 is MGHRA, CDR2 YSYEKL, per germline. The CDR3 contains 16 residues. Losses at the gene ends were 4 bases for V and 3 bases for J; bases not matched to a gene: 5. As DNA, the CDR3 is TGCGCCAGCAGCCCGCCGGGACAGGGGGTCTACAATGAGCAGTTCTTC. Encoded protein: CASSPPGQGVYNEQFF.

V is TRBV3-1 (or the pseudogene TRBV3-2) and J is TRBJ2-7; D not resolved. Germline V gene sequence: CDR1 LGHDT, CDR2 YNNKEL (reference sequence). The V and J ends lost 0 bases and 0 bases respectively, with 9 bases between them. The CDR3 sequence is 15 residues long. The CDR3: CASSQDGGDSYEQYF. CDR3 nucleotides: TGTGCCAGCAGCCAAGATGGCGGAGACTCCTACGAGCAGTACTTC.

The CDR3 loop reads CASSLGGSTEAFF. CDR3 DNA sequence: TGTGCCAGCAGTCTAGGAGGGTCCACTGAAGCTTTCTTT. This sequence joins TRBV12-3 or TRBV12-4 and TRBJ1-1; D unclear. This CDR3 has 13 residues. Trimming removed 5 bases from V and 4 bases from J, with 11 bases in between.

The chain couples TRBV21-1 to TRBJ2-7; TRBD2 reflects the table's D call only, with no check against the DNA. TRBV21-1 is noted as a pseudogene. The CDR3 is 16 residues long. CDR3 bases: TGTGCCAGCATTGGACTAGCGGGAGGGCCGCTGGGCGAGCAGTACTTC. Amino acids: CASIGLAGGPLGEQYF.

This chain links TRBV28 with TRBJ2-5; TRBD1 matches at 9 bases. The ends lost 4 bases at V and 4 bases at J; junction bases unmatched: 1. Per the germline V gene, CDR1 is MDHEN and CDR2 is SYDVKM. The CDR3 is made up of 13 amino acids. The CDR3 is CASSSTGGETQYF. CDR3 sequence (DNA): TGTGCCAGCAGTTCGACAGGGGGAGAGACCCAGTACTTC.

DNA for the CDR3: TGTGCCAGCAGCCCCTCCGGGACAGCTAATTCACCCCTCCACTTT. This translates into CASSPSGTANSPLHF. The rearrangement links TRBV7-3 to TRBJ1-6; 7 positions agree with TRBD1. The trim removed 5 bases at V and 6 bases at J, leaving 7 bases unmatched. Germline CDR1 reads SGHTA; CDR2 reads FQGTGA. The CDR3 covers 15 residues.

The gene calls are TRBV28 and TRBJ1-1; D gene ambiguous. This CDR3 comprises 14 residues. Trimming cost V 2 bases and J 2 bases, with 9 bases left between them. Germline V gene sequence: CDR1 MDHEN, CDR2 SYDVKM. The CDR3 sequence: CASSLGQINTEAFF. CDR3 sequence (DNA): TGTGCCAGCAGTTTAGGCCAGATAAACACTGAAGCTTTCTTT.

The V call is TRBV15, the J call TRBJ2-1; 7 bases match TRBD2. The CDR3 runs 17 residues. CDR1 is LNHNV, CDR2 YYDKDF, per germline (reference sequence). Losses at the gene ends were 7 bases for V and 7 bases for J; bases not matched to a gene: 19. In DNA form, the CDR3 reads TGTGCCACCACCCAAGAGCCCGGACAAGAGGGAGGGAATGAGCAGTTCTTC. Residues: CATTQEPGQEGGNEQFF.

The gene calls are TRBV24-1 and TRBJ1-1; maybe TRBD1 (5 bases). The CDR3 has 16 residues. CDR1 and CDR2 from the germline V gene are KGHDR and SFDVKD. The V gene lost 9 bases and the J gene lost 1 base, with 20 bases spanning the gap. CDR3 amino acids: CATRSRGEGPNTEAFF. CDR3 DNA: TGTGCCACCCGATCCCGAGGGGAGGGCCCGAACACTGAAGCTTTCTTT.

The gene calls are TRBV24-1 and TRBJ2-2; 7 nucleotides match TRBD2. V shed 5 bases, J shed 2 bases, and the junction held 4 bases outside the gene matches. From germline, CDR1 is KGHDR and CDR2 SFDVKD. This CDR3 comprises 15 residues. The CDR3 DNA follows: TGTGCCACCAGTGTGGGAGGGTACAACACCGGGGAGCTGTTTTTT. It yields the protein CATSVGGYNTGELFF.

The V gene is TRBV15, the J gene TRBJ2-3; 11 bases agree with TRBD2. Germline lookup yields CDR1 LNHNV and CDR2 YYDKDF (reference sequence). The CDR3 runs 17 residues. Trimming at V came to 0 bases and at J to 6 bases, leaving 8 bases not matched to a gene. The CDR3 here is CATSRDVTSGSVDTQYF. DNA of the CDR3: TGTGCCACCAGCAGAGATGTTACTAGCGGGAGCGTGGATACGCAGTATTTT. Looking up the rest from reference TRBV15 and TRBJ2-3 gives the full variable domain: DAMVIQNPRYQVTQFGKPVTLSCSQTLNHNVMYWYQQKSSQAPKLLFHYYDKDFNNEADTPDNFQSRRPNTSFCFLDIRSPGLGDTAMYLCATSRDVTSGSVDTQYFGPGTRLTVL.